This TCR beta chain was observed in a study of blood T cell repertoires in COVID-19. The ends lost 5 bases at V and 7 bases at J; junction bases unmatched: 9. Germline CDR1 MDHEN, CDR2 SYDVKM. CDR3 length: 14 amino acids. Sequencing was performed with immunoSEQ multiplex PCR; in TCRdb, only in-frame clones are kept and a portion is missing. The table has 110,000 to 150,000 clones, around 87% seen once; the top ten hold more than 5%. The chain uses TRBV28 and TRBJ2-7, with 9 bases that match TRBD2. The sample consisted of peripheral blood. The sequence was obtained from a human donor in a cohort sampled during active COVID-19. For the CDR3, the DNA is TGTGCCAGCAGTCAGACTAGCGGAGCCCTAGAGCAGTACTTC. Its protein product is CASSQTSGALEQYF.